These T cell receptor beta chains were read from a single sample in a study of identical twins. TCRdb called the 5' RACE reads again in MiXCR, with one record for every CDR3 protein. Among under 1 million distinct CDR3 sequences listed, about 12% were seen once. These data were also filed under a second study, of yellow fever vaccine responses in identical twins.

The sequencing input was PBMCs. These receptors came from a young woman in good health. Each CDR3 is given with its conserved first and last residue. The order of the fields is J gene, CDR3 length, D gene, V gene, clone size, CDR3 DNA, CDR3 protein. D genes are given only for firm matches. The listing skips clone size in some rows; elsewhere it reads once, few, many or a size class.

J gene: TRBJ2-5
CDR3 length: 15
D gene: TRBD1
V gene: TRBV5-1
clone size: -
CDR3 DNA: TGCGCCAGCAGCCTGGGACAGGGTAATTTGGAGACCCAGTACTTC
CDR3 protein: CASSLGQGNLETQYF

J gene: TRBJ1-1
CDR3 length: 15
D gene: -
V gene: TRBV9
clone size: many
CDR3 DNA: TGTGCCAGCAGCGAGCCGTGGGGTGGGGGCACTGAAGCTTTCTTT
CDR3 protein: CASSEPWGGGTEAFF

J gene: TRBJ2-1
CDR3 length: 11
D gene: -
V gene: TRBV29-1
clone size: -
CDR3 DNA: TGCGGGGGGAGCTCCTACAATGAGCAGTTCTTC
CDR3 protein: CGGSSYNEQFF

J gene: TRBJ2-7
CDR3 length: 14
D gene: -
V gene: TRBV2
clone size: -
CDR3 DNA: TGTGCCAGCAGGGATGCTTATTCGAGGAACGAGCAGTACTTC
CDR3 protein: CASRDAYSRNEQYF

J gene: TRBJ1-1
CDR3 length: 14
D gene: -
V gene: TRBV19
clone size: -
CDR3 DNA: TGTGCCAGTAGTTCATCCCCAGAAAACACTGAAGCTTTCTTT
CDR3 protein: CASSSSPENTEAFF

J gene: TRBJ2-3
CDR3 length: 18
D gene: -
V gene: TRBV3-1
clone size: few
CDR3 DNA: TGTGCCAGCAGCCAAGATTCTTTGGGGGCGCTAGACACAGATACGCAGTATTTT
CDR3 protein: CASSQDSLGALDTDTQYF

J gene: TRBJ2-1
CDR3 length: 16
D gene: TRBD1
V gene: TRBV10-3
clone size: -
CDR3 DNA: TGTGCCATCAGTGAGTCCGGAGCCACAGGGGAGAATGAGCAGTTCTTC
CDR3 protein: CAISESGATGENEQFF

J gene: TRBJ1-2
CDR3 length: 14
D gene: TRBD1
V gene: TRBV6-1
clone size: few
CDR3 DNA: TGTGCCAGCAGTGAACTTAGAGGACAGGGGGACTACACCTTC
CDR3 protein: CASSELRGQGDYTF

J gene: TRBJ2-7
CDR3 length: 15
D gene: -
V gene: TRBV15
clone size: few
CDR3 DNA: TGTGCCACCAGCAGAGATGACGGTTCGGGCTACGAGCAGTACTTC
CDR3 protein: CATSRDDGSGYEQYF

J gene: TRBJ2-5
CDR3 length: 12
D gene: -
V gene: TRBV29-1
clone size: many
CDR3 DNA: TGCAGCGCCACGGGACTGCCGGAGACCCAGTACTTC
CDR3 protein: CSATGLPETQYF

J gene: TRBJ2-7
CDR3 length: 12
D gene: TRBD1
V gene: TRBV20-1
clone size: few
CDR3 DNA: TGCAGTGCTTGGGACAGCGCCTACGAGCAGTACTTC
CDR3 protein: CSAWDSAYEQYF

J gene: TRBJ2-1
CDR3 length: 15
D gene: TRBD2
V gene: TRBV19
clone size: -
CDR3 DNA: TGTGCCAGTAGTATCTCGAAGACCGGGGGGAATGAGCAGTTCTTC
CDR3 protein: CASSISKTGGNEQFF

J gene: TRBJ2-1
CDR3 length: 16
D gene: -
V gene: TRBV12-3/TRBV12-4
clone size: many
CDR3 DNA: TGTGCCAGCAGCCTCGTCGGGACTTCTCCGCATAGTGAGCAGTTCTTC
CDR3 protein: CASSLVGTSPHSEQFF

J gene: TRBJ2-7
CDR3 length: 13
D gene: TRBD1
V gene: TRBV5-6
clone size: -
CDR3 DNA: TGTGCCAGCAGCTTGAATACAGGGGTCGAGCAGTACTTC
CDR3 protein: CASSLNTGVEQYF

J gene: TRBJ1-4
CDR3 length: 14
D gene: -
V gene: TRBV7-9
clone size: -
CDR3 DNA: TGTGCCAGCAGCCCGGAGAGGGGGAGTGAAAAACTGTTTTTT
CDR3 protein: CASSPERGSEKLFF

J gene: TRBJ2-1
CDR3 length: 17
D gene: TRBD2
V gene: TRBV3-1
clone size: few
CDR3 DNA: TGTGCCAGCAGTACCGAGAACAGACTAGCGGGAGCCAATGAGCAGTTCTTC
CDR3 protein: CASSTENRLAGANEQFF

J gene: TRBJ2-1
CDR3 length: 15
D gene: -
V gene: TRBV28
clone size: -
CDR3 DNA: TGTGCCAGCAGTCCGACGAGGGCCGGGTTGAATGAGCAGTTCTTC
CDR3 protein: CASSPTRAGLNEQFF

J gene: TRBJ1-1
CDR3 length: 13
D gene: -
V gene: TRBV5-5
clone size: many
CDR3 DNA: TGTGCCAGCAGCTTGCAGGGGATACCTGAAGCTTTCTTT
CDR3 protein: CASSLQGIPEAFF

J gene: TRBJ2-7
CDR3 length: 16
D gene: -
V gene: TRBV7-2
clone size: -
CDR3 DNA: TGTGCCAGCAGCTTAGGGGGGCGCCCCAGCTCCTACGAGCAGTACTTC
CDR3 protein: CASSLGGRPSSYEQYF

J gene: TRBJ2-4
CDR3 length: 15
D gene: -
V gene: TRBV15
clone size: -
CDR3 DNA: TGTGCCACCAGCCGCGTAGAACTAGCCAAAAACATTCAGTACTTC
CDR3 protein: CATSRVELAKNIQYF

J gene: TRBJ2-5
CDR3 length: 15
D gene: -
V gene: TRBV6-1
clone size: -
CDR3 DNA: TGTGCCAGCAGTGACGGTGAGGGACGACAAGAGACCCAGTACTTC
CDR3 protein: CASSDGEGRQETQYF

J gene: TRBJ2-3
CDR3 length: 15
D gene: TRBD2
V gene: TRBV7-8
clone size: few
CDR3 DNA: TGTGCCAGCAGCTTTAGCGGGAGTTTGGCAGATACGCAGTATTTT
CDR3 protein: CASSFSGSLADTQYF

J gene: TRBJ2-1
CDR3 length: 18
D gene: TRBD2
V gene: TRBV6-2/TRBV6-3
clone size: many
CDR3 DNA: TGTGCCAGCAGGCCTATGTTAAGGGGAGGGAGCTCCTACAATGAGCAGTTCTTC
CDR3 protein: CASRPMLRGGSSYNEQFF

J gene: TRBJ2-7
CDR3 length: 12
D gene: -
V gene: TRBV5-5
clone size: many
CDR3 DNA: TGTGCCAGCAGCTTCTTTGGGAACGAGCAGTACTTC
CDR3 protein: CASSFFGNEQYF

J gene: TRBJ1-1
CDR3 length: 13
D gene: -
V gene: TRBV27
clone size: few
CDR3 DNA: TGTGCCAGCAGTTCGAGGACGGGCACTGAAGCTTTCTTT
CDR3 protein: CASSSRTGTEAFF

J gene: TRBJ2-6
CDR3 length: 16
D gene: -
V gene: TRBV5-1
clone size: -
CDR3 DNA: TGCGCCAGCAGCTTGGACGGGGTAGGGGGGGCCAACGTCCTGACTTTC
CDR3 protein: CASSLDGVGGANVLTF

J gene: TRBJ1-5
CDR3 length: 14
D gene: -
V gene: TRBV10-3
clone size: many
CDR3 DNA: TGTGCCATCAGTGAGTCGGTGGAAAATCAGCCCCAGCATTTT
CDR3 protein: CAISESVENQPQHF

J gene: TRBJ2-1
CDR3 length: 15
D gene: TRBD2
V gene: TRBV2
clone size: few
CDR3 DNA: TGTGCCAGCAGTGACACGCTAGCGGAGATCAATGAGCAGTTCTTC
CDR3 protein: CASSDTLAEINEQFF

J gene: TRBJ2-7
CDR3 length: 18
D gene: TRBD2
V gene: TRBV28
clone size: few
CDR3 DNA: TGTGCCAGCAGCCCTAACCCCGCCCTAGCGGGACGCAAGTACGAGCAGTACTTC
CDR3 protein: CASSPNPALAGRKYEQYF

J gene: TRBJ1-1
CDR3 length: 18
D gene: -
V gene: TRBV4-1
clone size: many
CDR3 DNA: TGCGCCAGCAGCCAAAATCTCCTCTTGATAGCGATGAACACTGAAGCTTTCTTT
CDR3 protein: CASSQNLLLIAMNTEAFF

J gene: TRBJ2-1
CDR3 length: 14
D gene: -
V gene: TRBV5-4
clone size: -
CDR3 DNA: TGTGCCAGCAGCCCGGGACAATGGGATAATGAGCAGTTCTTC
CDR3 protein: CASSPGQWDNEQFF

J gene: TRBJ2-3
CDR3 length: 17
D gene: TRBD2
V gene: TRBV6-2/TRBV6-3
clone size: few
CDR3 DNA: TGTGCCAGCAGTTACCGGCCACTCAGCGGGGGCACAGATACGCAGTATTTT
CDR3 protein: CASSYRPLSGGTDTQYF

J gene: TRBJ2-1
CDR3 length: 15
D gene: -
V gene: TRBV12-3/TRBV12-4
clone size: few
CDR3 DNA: TGTGCCAGCAGTTTAAGGCTAGAATCCTACAATGAGCAGTTCTTC
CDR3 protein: CASSLRLESYNEQFF

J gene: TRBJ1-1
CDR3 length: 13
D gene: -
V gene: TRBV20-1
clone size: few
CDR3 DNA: TGCAGTGCTCTGGGGACAAAGAACACTGAAGCTTTCTTT
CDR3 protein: CSALGTKNTEAFF

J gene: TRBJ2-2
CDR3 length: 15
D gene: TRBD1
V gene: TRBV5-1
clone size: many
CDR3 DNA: TGCGCCAGCAGCTGGACAGGCCAGAACACCGGGGAGCTGTTTTTT
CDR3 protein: CASSWTGQNTGELFF

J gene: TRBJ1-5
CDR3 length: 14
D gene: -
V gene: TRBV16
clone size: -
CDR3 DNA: TGTGCCAGCCTCAGTGGGAGGGGGAGGCAGCCCCAGCATTTT
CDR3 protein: CASLSGRGRQPQHF

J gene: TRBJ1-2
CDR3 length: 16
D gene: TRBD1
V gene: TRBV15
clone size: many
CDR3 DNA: TGTGCCACCAGCTTCCCGGACAGGGGGCTAGACTATGGCTACACCTTC
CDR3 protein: CATSFPDRGLDYGYTF

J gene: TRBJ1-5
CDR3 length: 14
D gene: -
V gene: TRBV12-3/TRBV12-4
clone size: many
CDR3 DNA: TGTGCCAGCACCTATGGAACGTTTAATCAGCCCCAGCATTTT
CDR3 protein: CASTYGTFNQPQHF

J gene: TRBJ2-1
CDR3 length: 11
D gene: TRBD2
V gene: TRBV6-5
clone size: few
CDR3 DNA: TGTGCCAGCAGTTCTGGACTAGCGGAGTTCTTC
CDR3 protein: CASSSGLAEFF

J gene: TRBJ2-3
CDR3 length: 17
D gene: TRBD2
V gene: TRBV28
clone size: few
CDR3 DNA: TGTGCCAGCAGCGCCGGAGGGGTTAGCGGGGGGACAGATACGCAGTATTTT
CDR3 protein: CASSAGGVSGGTDTQYF

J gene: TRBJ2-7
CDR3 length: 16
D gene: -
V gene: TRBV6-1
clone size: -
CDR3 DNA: TGTGCCAGCAGCAAGGGACCCCTCGGGCCCGTGAGGGAGCAGTACTTC
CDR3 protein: CASSKGPLGPVREQYF

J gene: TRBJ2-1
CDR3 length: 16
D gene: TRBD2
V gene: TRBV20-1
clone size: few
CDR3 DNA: TGCAGTGCTAGCGGCCCTGGACTAGCGGGAGGCGGTGAGCAGTTCTTC
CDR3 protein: CSASGPGLAGGGEQFF

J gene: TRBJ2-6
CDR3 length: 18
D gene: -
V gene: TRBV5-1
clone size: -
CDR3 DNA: TGCGCCAGCAGCTTGGGGCCAGGGGTGCGTGATGGGGCCAACGTCCTGACTTTC
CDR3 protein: CASSLGPGVRDGANVLTF

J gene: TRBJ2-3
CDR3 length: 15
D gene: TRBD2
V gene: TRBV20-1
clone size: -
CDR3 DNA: TGCAGTGCTAGAGAACTAGCGGGCATCACAGATACGCAGTATTTT
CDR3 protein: CSARELAGITDTQYF

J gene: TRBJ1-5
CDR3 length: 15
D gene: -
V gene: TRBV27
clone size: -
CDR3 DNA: TGTGCCAGCAGTTTAATGCGAAATAGCAATCAGCCCCAGCATTTT
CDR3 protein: CASSLMRNSNQPQHF

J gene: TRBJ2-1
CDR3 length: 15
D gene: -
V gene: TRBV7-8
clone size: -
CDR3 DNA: TGTGCCAGCAGCTTAGTCCGGGGGGCCCGGAGTGAGCAGTTCTTC
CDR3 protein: CASSLVRGARSEQFF

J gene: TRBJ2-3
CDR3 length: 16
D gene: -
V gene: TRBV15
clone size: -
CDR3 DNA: TGTGCCACCAGCAGACGCCCCTTGACTAGCACAGATACGCAGTATTTT
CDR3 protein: CATSRRPLTSTDTQYF

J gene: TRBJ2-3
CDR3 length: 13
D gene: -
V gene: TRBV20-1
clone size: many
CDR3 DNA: TGCAGTGATTCACAGGGTTCAGGAGATACGCAGTATTTT
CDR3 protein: CSDSQGSGDTQYF

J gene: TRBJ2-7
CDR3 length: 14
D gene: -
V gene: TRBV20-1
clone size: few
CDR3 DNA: TGCAGTGCAAAGGACCACGGAACACGGCTGGAGCAGTACTTC
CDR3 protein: CSAKDHGTRLEQYF

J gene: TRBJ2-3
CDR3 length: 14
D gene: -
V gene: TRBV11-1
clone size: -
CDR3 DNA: TGTGCCAGCAGCTTAGAACAGAGGACAGATACGCAGTATTTT
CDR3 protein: CASSLEQRTDTQYF